The 30 T cell receptor beta chains below were found in one sample sequenced in a study of regulatory T cells in long-lasting Graves disease. Library construction for TCR beta used iRepertoire HTBI primers and Arm-PCR of CDR3 regions. TCRdb re-analysed the multiplex PCR reads in MiXCR, keeping a single row per CDR3 protein. The table includes 400,000 to 550,000 distinct CDR3 sequences, about 15% detected once. Time point defined: newly diagnosed GD, antithyroid drugs for less than 3 months. The TCR library was prepared using RNA isolated from PBMCs. The same specimen was also included in a second study, on T cells in Graves' hyperthyroidism and ophthalmopathy.

The sample was peripheral blood mononuclear cells (PBMCs), taken at new diagnosis, from a patient treated with antithyroid drugs. The receptors shown here come from a woman aged 30 to 39 with Graves disease.

Ten or more counts support this clonotype. The V call is TRBV7-9, the J call TRBJ2-1; 10 nucleotides match TRBD2. The CDR3 extends over 15 amino acids. Germline V lookup: CDR1 SEHNR, CDR2 FQNEAQ (reference sequence). V trimming: 7 bases; J trimming: 5 bases; junction bases outside the gene matches: 8. The CDR3 here is CASILSGRADNEQFF. In DNA form, the CDR3 reads TGTGCCAGCATCCTCAGCGGGAGGGCCGACAATGAGCAGTTCTTC.

The V and J genes are TRBV4-1 and TRBJ2-3; a weak D match, TRBD2 (6 bases). V lost 3 bases, J lost 3 bases, and 13 bases lay in between. Germline lookup yields CDR1 MGHRA and CDR2 YSYEKL. The CDR3 totals 15 residues. CDR3 in DNA: TGCGCCAGCAGCCACGCAATAGGGAGGACAGATACGCAGTATTTT. Its translation: CASSHAIGRTDTQYF.

The gene calls are TRBV11-2 and TRBJ2-1; TRBD2 matches at 9 bases. Trimming removed 10 bases from V and 2 bases from J; junction bases left unmatched: 6. The germline CDR1 and CDR2 sequences are SGHAT and FQNNGV. The CDR3 runs 14 residues. The CDR3 sequence: CAIRSGSTYNEQFF. The CDR3 bases are TGTGCCATCCGTAGCGGGAGCACCTACAATGAGCAGTTCTTC.

This clonotype was found a few times. The chain combines TRBV6-2 or TRBV6-3 with TRBJ1-2; weak D call: TRBD1 (5 bases). The V gene lost 2 bases and the J gene lost 3 bases, with 13 bases spanning the gap. CDR1 MNHEY and CDR2 SVGEGT come from the germline V gene. CDR3 length: 15 amino acids. The CDR3 sequence: CASSYGTGRYYGYTF. CDR3 DNA: TGTGCCAGCAGTTACGGAACAGGACGGTACTATGGCTACACCTTC.

The chain joins TRBV28 to TRBJ2-7; 10 bases are shared with TRBD1. CDR1 is MDHEN, CDR2 SYDVKM, per germline. V dropped 8 bases and J dropped 3; count of bases not matched to a gene: 10. This CDR3 region has 15 residues. The CDR3 DNA follows: TGTGCCAGCCACAGTTTCGGGACAGGGGTCTACGAGCAGTACTTC. Its protein product is CASHSFGTGVYEQYF.

At least ten counts were recorded for this clonotype. J is TRBJ2-1 and V is TRBV6-4; 12 positions agree with TRBD2. This CDR3 contains 15 residues. The germline V gene encodes CDR1 MRHNA and CDR2 SNTAGT. Trimming cost V 0 bases and J 6 bases; bases outside gene matches: 0. The CDR3 DNA is TGTGCCAGCAGTGACTCGACTAGCGGGAGCAATGAGCAGTTCTTC. This encodes CASSDSTSGSNEQFF.

This clonotype has a count of ten or more. The V gene is TRBV29-1, the J gene TRBJ1-1, with 8 bases fitting TRBD1. V gave up 6 bases and J gave up 6 bases; unmatched junction bases: 6. The CDR3 runs to 12 residues. The V gene's germline CDR1 is SQVTM and CDR2 ANQGSEA. DNA of the CDR3: TGCAGCGTAGAGACAGGGGTCTCTGAAGCTTTCTTT. As protein: CSVETGVSEAFF.

This clonotype was counted at least ten times. V is TRBV24-1 and J is TRBJ1-5; tentatively, D is TRBD1 (6 bases). Germline V gene data show CDR1 as KGHDR and CDR2 as SFDVKD. CDR3 size: 18 residues. The V end was cut by 4 bases, the J end by 0 bases, with 18 bases between. The DNA for the CDR3 is TGTGCCACCAGTGAAGCTAGAGGACAGCAATATAGCAATCAGCCCCAGCATTTT. Translation: CATSEARGQQYSNQPQHF.

This clonotype was detected ten times or more. V and J are TRBV3-1 and TRBJ1-1, with D possibly matching TRBD1 (6 bases). V gave up 4 bases and J gave up 1 base, with 16 bases separating them. Per germline, CDR1 LGHDT and CDR2 YNNKEL (reference sequence). The length of the CDR3 is 16 residues. The CDR3 DNA reads as TGTGCCAGCAGCCCCATCTTCAAACAGGGGAACACTGAAGCTTTCTTT. Amino acids: CASSPIFKQGNTEAFF.

This clonotype has ten or more counts. This chain links TRBV12-3 or TRBV12-4 with TRBJ1-1; D unresolved. This CDR3 spans 13 amino acids. V lost 6 bases, J lost 2 bases, and 10 bases lay in between. CDR3 in amino acids: CASSQGPNTEAFF. CDR3 bases: TGTGCCAGCAGCCAAGGACCTAACACTGAAGCTTTCTTT.

The chain carries TRBV11-2 and TRBJ1-1, with D hard to call. Germline lookup yields CDR1 SGHAT and CDR2 FQNNGV. This CDR3 is 15 amino acids long. The V end was cut by 3 bases, the J end by 0 bases, with 11 bases between. The CDR3 region is CASSFRVGVNTEAFF. The CDR3 DNA is TGTGCCAGCAGCTTTCGAGTTGGAGTGAACACTGAAGCTTTCTTT.

This clonotype was seen at least ten times. V is TRBV12-3 or TRBV12-4 and J is TRBJ2-5; TRBD1 matches at 7 bases. Trimming took 2 bases from V and 5 from J; bases not matched to a gene: 11. CDR3 size: 16 residues. The CDR3 loop is CASSLTWHRGMETQYF. In DNA form, the CDR3 reads TGTGCCAGCAGTTTAACGTGGCACAGGGGCATGGAGACCCAGTACTTC.

At least ten counts were recorded for this clonotype. The J gene is TRBJ1-2, the V gene TRBV27, with 8 nucleotides matching TRBD1. CDR1 is MNHEY and CDR2 is SMNVEV in the germline V gene (reference sequence). V was clipped by 4 bases and J by 7 bases; unmatched bases: 8. CDR3 length equals 14 residues. The CDR3 protein is CASSSPGQGSGYTF. CDR3 nucleotides: TGTGCCAGCAGTTCCCCCGGACAGGGAAGTGGCTACACCTTC.

The sample holds many counts of this clonotype. The V gene is TRBV6-5, the J gene TRBJ1-2, with D unresolved. Germline V CDR1 and CDR2: MNHEY, SVGAGI. V was clipped by 0 bases and J by 2 bases, with 4 bases between them. The CDR3 covers 13 residues. The CDR3 protein is CASSYSANYGYTF. CDR3 nucleotide sequence: TGTGCCAGCAGTTACTCGGCCAACTATGGCTACACCTTC.

This clonotype has at least ten counts. The rearrangement uses TRBV27 and TRBJ2-7; TRBD1 agrees at 9 bases. The CDR3 contains 13 residues. V lost 7 bases, J lost 12 bases, and 13 bases stayed unmatched. In germline, CDR1 is MNHEY, CDR2 SMNVEV (reference sequence). This CDR3 is CASIGTGSFVTYF. CDR3 coding DNA: TGTGCCAGCATCGGGACAGGGTCCTTCGTCACGTACTTC.

This clonotype was counted a single time. This sequence joins TRBV27 and TRBJ2-7, with 9 bases aligning to TRBD2. V was clipped by 10 bases and J by 3 bases; unmatched bases: 16. This CDR3 has 16 residues. Germline values: CDR1 MNHEY, CDR2 SMNVEV (reference sequence). CDR3 nucleotides: TGTGCCACCAGCTCACCACCGGGGCGGGAGGGCTACGAGCAGTACTTC. It specifies CATSSPPGREGYEQYF.

In this sample, this clonotype turned up many times. The chain employs TRBV28 and TRBJ2-5; TRBD1 agrees at 11 bases. Trimming removed 5 bases from V and 5 bases from J; junction bases left unmatched: 4. The CDR3 has 14 amino acids. The germline V gene has CDR1 MDHEN and CDR2 SYDVKM. Written as DNA, the CDR3 is TGTGCCAGCAGTGGGACAGGGGGTGATGAGACCCAGTACTTC. This sequence encodes CASSGTGGDETQYF.

This clonotype was seen many times. The junction departs from the called germline gene at one end, perhaps through a read error. This chain uses TRBV12-3 or TRBV12-4 with TRBJ2-4; possible D gene TRBD2, 5 bases. The CDR3 length is 11 residues. The DNA of the CDR3 is TGTGCCAGCAGTTCCACACTAGAGCCACTTTTC. Its protein is CASSSTLEPLF.

This clonotype appeared many times. The chain has TRBV24-1 and TRBJ2-1, with TRBD2 matching over 8 bases. Trimming cost V 3 bases and J 3 bases; bases outside gene matches: 9. In germline, CDR1 is KGHDR, CDR2 SFDVKD. CDR3 length: 17 residues. CDR3 nucleotide sequence: TGTGCCACCAGTGATCCCAGCGGGAGCGGGTACTACAATGAGCAGTTCTTC. Translating it yields CATSDPSGSGYYNEQFF.

The chain is built from TRBV27 and TRBJ2-1, with 9 bases that match TRBD2. The CDR3 length is 15 residues. The V and J ends lost 6 bases and 5 bases, in that order; junction bases with no gene match: 8. Germline lookup yields CDR1 MNHEY and CDR2 SMNVEV (reference sequence). CDR3 in amino acids: CASSSLAGVHNEQFF. The CDR3 DNA sequence: TGTGCCAGCAGCTCCTTAGCGGGAGTCCACAATGAGCAGTTCTTC.

Details on this clonotype: This clone may be a read error of a much larger clone one base away. The chain joins TRBV10-1 to TRBJ2-4, with unresolved D. Germline CDR1 WNHNN, CDR2 SYGVQD (reference sequence). The CDR3 consists of 13 residues. Trimming left V 0 bases short and J 13 bases short, with 13 bases between. The CDR3 here is CASSESEVNEQYF. The CDR3 bases are TGCGCCAGCAGTGAGTCGGAAGTAAATGAGCAGTACTTC.

This clonotype was recorded a few times. The chain combines TRBV19 with TRBJ2-7; no clear D. Germline V gene lookup returns CDR1 LNHDA and CDR2 SQIVND (reference sequence). This CDR3 region has 13 residues. Trimming left V 6 bases short and J 2 bases short, with 11 bases between. In DNA form, the CDR3 reads TGTGCCAGTAGCTCCATCTGGGCCTACGAGCAGTACTTC. Translation gives CASSSIWAYEQYF.

This clonotype was found many times. The rearrangement links TRBV20-1 to TRBJ1-2; no reliable D call. Germline CDR1 and CDR2: DFQATT and SNEGSKA (reference sequence). The length of the CDR3 is 14 residues. The germline V and J ends were trimmed by 5 bases and 3 bases, with 16 bases remaining between them. CDR3 amino acids: CSARLRADYYGYTF. As DNA, the CDR3 is TGCAGTGCTCGCCTCCGGGCCGATTACTATGGCTACACCTTC.

This clonotype was seen a few times. The CDR3 sequence is CASSLRETGELFF. CDR3 sequence (DNA): TGTGCCAGCAGCTTGAGGGAAACCGGGGAGCTGTTTTTT. The chain combines TRBV7-9 with TRBJ2-2, with a possible D match to TRBD2 (5 bases). CDR1 is SEHNR, CDR2 FQNEAQ, per germline (reference sequence). V was shortened by 3 bases and J by 5 bases, with 7 bases between the two germline ends. The CDR3 loop spans 13 amino acids.

The V call is TRBV30, the J call TRBJ1-5; D unresolved. V lost 1 base to trimming and J lost 2 bases, with 12 bases between them. Per the germline V gene, CDR1 is GTSNPN and CDR2 is SVGIG (reference sequence). This CDR3 is 15 amino acids long. The CDR3 coding sequence is TGTGCCTGGAGTGATCTGGACTCCCGCAATCAGCCCCAGCATTTT. The encoded protein is CAWSDLDSRNQPQHF.

This clonotype was seen more than once but under ten times. V gene TRBV4-1 combines with J gene TRBJ2-1; possible D gene TRBD2, 5 bases. The V end lost 3 bases, the J end lost 5 bases, and 11 bases lay between the germline ends. The CDR3 contains 14 residues. Germline V gives CDR1 MGHRA, CDR2 YSYEKL. The CDR3 bases are TGCGCCAGCAGCCAGCCTACTAGAAACAATGAGCAGTTCTTC. This gives the protein CASSQPTRNNEQFF.

Remarks on this clonotype: A much larger clone is a single base away; this may be a read error. The V call is TRBV6-1, the J call TRBJ2-7; no clear D. Germline V CDR1 and CDR2: MNHNS, SASEGT. The ends were cut back, 11 bases at V and 7 bases at J, with 9 bases in the middle. The CDR3 consists of 9 residues. The CDR3 loop is CAGIWEQYF. CDR3 bases: TGTGCCGGCATTTGGGAGCAGTACTTC.

This clonotype was observed at least ten times. The chain recombines TRBV18 with TRBJ2-1; D might be TRBD1 (6 bases). Trimming pared 3 bases from V and 7 bases from J, leaving 13 bases between. CDR1 and CDR2 from the germline V gene are KGHSH and LQKENI. The CDR3 extends over 14 amino acids. CDR3: CASSPDRLQNEQFF. The DNA of the CDR3 is TGTGCCAGCTCACCCGACAGGCTCCAGAATGAGCAGTTCTTC.

This clonotype has a handful of counts. The rearrangement uses TRBV2 and TRBJ1-6; 7 positions match TRBD1. The V gene's germline CDR1 is SNHLY and CDR2 FYNNEI. J gave up 9 bases and V 5 bases, and 7 bases lay outside the gene matches. This CDR3 is 14 amino acids long. The CDR3 DNA reads TGTGCCAGCAGTTCCACAGGGGTCGGTTCACCCCTCCACTTT. It yields the protein CASSSTGVGSPLHF.

This clonotype showed up just a few times. This rearrangement joins TRBV12-3 or TRBV12-4 to TRBJ2-3; TRBD2 aligns across 7 bases. The length of the CDR3 is 16 residues. The V gene end was trimmed by 3 bases and the J gene end by 6 bases; junction bases not matched to a gene: 12. The CDR3 DNA reads TGTGCCAGCAGTTTGGGGTCTAGCGGAGGGGTGGATACGCAGTATTTT. Amino acids: CASSLGSSGGVDTQYF.